A single sample is the source of the 17 T cell receptor beta chains below, sequenced in a study of OX40 agonist ivuxolimab in advanced cancers. Method: immunoSEQ multiplex PCR; TCRdb's copy keeps in-frame clones and lacks some. This table holds 65,000 to 90,000 clones, roughly 91% found once. Sequences were derived from CD4+ or CD8+ T cells sorted from blood, sampled in a trial of the OX40 agonist ivuxolimab. The receptors come from an adult with an advanced solid tumor such as melanoma, head and neck, liver or kidney cancer.

This clone was seen only a few times. The chain combines TRBV7-9 with TRBJ2-3; D unresolved. Germline CDR1 and CDR2: SEHNR and FQNEAQ (reference sequence). The CDR3 covers 14 residues. V was clipped by 2 bases and J by 5 bases, with 11 bases between them. In DNA, the CDR3 is TGTGCCAGCAGCTTAATTCGCGGCGGAGATACGCAGTATTTT. This encodes CASSLIRGGDTQYF. The full variable domain, in which reference TRBV7-9 and TRBJ2-3 provide the parts outside the CDR3, is DTGVSQNPRHKITKRGQNVTFRCDPISEHNRLYWYRQTLGQGPEFLTYFQNEAQLEKSRLLSDRFSAERPKGSFSTLEIQRTEQGDSAMYLCASSLIRGGDTQYFGPGTRLTVL.

This rearrangement joins TRBV7-2 to TRBJ2-3; D unclear. The CDR3 has 14 residues. The germline V gene has CDR1 SGHTA and CDR2 FQGNSA. Trimming pared 6 bases from V and 2 bases from J, leaving 12 bases between. CDR3 DNA sequence: TGTGCCAGCAGGACCAGACTTAACACAGATACGCAGTATTTT. It encodes CASRTRLNTDTQYF.

The chain employs TRBV7-2 and TRBJ2-2; unclear D gene. This CDR3 contains 13 residues. Per germline, CDR1 SGHTA and CDR2 FQGNSA. Trimming pared 5 bases from V and 1 base from J, leaving 5 bases between. The CDR3 DNA follows: TGTGCCAGCAGCCGCGAGAACACCGGGGAGCTGTTTTTT. It translates to CASSRENTGELFF.

V usage is TRBV5-1 and J usage is TRBJ2-5; 7 nucleotides agree with TRBD2. CDR1 is SGHRS, CDR2 YFSETQ, per germline. J was trimmed by 3 bases and V by 6 bases; bases with no gene match: 5. This CDR3 comprises 13 residues. CDR3: CASKGGSEETQYF. In nucleotides, the CDR3 is TGCGCCAGCAAGGGCGGGAGTGAAGAGACCCAGTACTTC.

CDR3 in DNA: TGTGCCAGCAGACTAGCCGATTCACCCCTCCACTTT. As protein: CASRLADSPLHF. This chain links TRBV6-5 with TRBJ1-6; no definite D call. Germline CDR1 reads MNHEY; CDR2 reads SVGAGI. The CDR3 length is 12 residues. Trimming took 6 bases from V and 8 from J, leaving 8 bases between them.

The rearrangement links TRBV19 to TRBJ2-7; 8 positions match TRBD2. V trimming: 3 bases; J trimming: 2 bases; junction bases outside the gene matches: 9. CDR3 length equals 16 residues. From germline, CDR1 is LNHDA and CDR2 SQIVND (reference sequence). The CDR3 loop is CASSISPAGGPYEQYF. Written as DNA, the CDR3 is TGTGCCAGTAGTATTTCCCCCGCGGGAGGACCCTACGAGCAGTACTTC.

The gene calls are TRBV4-2 and TRBJ1-1, with D maybe TRBD1 (5 bases). The CDR3 contains 14 residues. In germline, CDR1 is LGHNA, CDR2 YNFKEQ. V gave up 0 bases and J gave up 5 bases, with 10 bases separating them. The CDR3 DNA sequence: TGTGCCAGCAGCCAAGAGGCGGGGGGGACTGAAGCTTTCTTT. This encodes CASSQEAGGTEAFF.

This chain joins TRBV19 and TRBJ2-6; D perhaps matches TRBD2 (5 bases). The germline V gene has CDR1 LNHDA and CDR2 SQIVND (reference sequence). With 2 bases removed from V and 4 bases from J, the gap between germline ends came to 18 bases. The CDR3 has 18 amino acids. In DNA form, the CDR3 reads TGTGCCAGTAGTATACCCTTAGGCGGGCCTCGGGGGGCCAACGTCCTGACTTTC. Amino acid sequence: CASSIPLGGPRGANVLTF. Based on the CDR3 plus reference TRBV19 and TRBJ2-6, the full variable domain is DGGITQSPKYLFRKEGQNVTLSCEQNLNHDAMYWYRQDPGQGLRLIYYSQIVNDFQKGDIAEGYSVSREKKESFPLTVTSAQKNPTAFYLCASSIPLGGPRGANVLTFGAGSRLTVL.

This chain uses TRBV19 with TRBJ2-2, with D perhaps TRBD1 (5 bases). V was cut by 4 bases and J by 1 base, with 7 bases left in between. The CDR3 has 14 residues. Germline CDR1 and CDR2: LNHDA and SQIVND (reference sequence). CDR3 protein: CASSKTENTGELFF. In DNA, the CDR3 is TGTGCCAGTAGTAAGACAGAGAACACCGGGGAGCTGTTTTTT.

In nucleotides, the CDR3 is TGTGCCAGCGTCAGGGGGGGGAACACTGAAGCTTTCTTT. Translated: CASVRGGNTEAFF. The J gene is TRBJ1-1, the V gene TRBV28; 7 bases are shared with TRBD1. With 8 bases clipped from V and 1 base from J, the junction kept 4 bases outside the gene matches. The CDR3 is 13 amino acids. Per the germline V gene, CDR1 is MDHEN and CDR2 is SYDVKM. The full variable domain, with the rest looked up from reference TRBV28 and TRBJ1-1, is DVKVTQSSRYLVKRTGEKVFLECVQDMDHENMFWYRQDPGLGLRLIYFSYDVKMKEKGDIPEGYSVSREKKERFSLILESASTNQTSMYLCASVRGGNTEAFFGQGTRLTVV.

The chain carries TRBV29-1 and TRBJ1-1, with a possible D match to TRBD1 (5 bases). The CDR3 is made up of 13 amino acids. Trimming stripped 8 bases from V and 3 bases from J, with 16 bases between. CDR1 is SQVTM and CDR2 is ANQGSEA in the germline V gene. In DNA form, the CDR3 reads TGCAGCTCTAGGGAAGGGGCGGACACTGAAGCTTTCTTT. Its translation is CSSREGADTEAFF. The full variable domain, rest sourced from reference TRBV29-1 and TRBJ1-1, is SAVISQKPSRDICQRGTSLTIQCQVDSQVTMMFWYRQQPGQSLTLIATANQGSEATYESGFVIDKFPISRPNLTFSTLTVSNMSPEDSSIYLCSSREGADTEAFFGQGTRLTVV.

The V and J genes are TRBV5-1 and TRBJ2-7, with D perhaps TRBD2 (6 bases). Trimming shortened V by 2 bases and J by 0 bases, and 18 bases separated the two germline ends. In germline, CDR1 is SGHRS, CDR2 YFSETQ. The CDR3 loop spans 17 amino acids. The CDR3 bases are TGCGCCAGCAGCTTCACCGGGAACCGGGACTCCTCCTACGAGCAGTACTTC. Protein sequence: CASSFTGNRDSSYEQYF.

Regarding this clone: Its ends do not fully match the called genes, so a read error is possible. V gene TRBV5-1 combines with J gene TRBJ1-3; no reliable D call. There are 14 residues in the CDR3. The germline gives CDR1 SGHRS, CDR2 YFSETQ. The CDR3 here is CASSLEGSENTIYF. CDR3 bases: TGCGCCAGCAGCTTGGAAGGTTCTGAAAACACCATATATTTT.

The chain couples TRBV7-9 to TRBJ2-3; D unresolved. Trimming removed 1 base at V and 5 bases at J, with 7 bases between. The germline V gene encodes CDR1 SEHNR and CDR2 FQNEAQ (reference sequence). The CDR3 consists of 13 residues. The DNA for the CDR3 is TGTGCCAGCAGCTTAGATCTCGGAGATACGCAGTATTTT. It specifies CASSLDLGDTQYF.

The V and J genes are TRBV18 and TRBJ2-2; D call uncertain. The CDR3 has 16 amino acids. Deletions cut 0 bases from V and 0 bases from J, with 8 bases between. Germline V gives CDR1 KGHSH, CDR2 LQKENI. The DNA for the CDR3 is TGTGCCAGCTCACCACCGGAAAGGTCGAACACCGGGGAGCTGTTTTTT. Its protein product is CASSPPERSNTGELFF.

The CDR3 DNA follows: TGTGCCATCAGTGACCCCTCTCCGGCCGACTATGGCTACACCTTC. Its translation: CAISDPSPADYGYTF. V gene TRBV10-3 combines with J gene TRBJ1-2; D ambiguous. Trimming took 3 bases from V and 3 from J, leaving 14 bases between them. Germline V gene lookup returns CDR1 ENHRY and CDR2 SYGVKD. The CDR3 is 15 residues long.

This clone was seen just once. The V gene is TRBV9, the J gene TRBJ2-2; a possible D gene is TRBD2 (6 bases). This CDR3 comprises 17 residues. CDR1 and CDR2 (germline): SGDLS, YYNGEE. Trimming stripped 0 bases from V and 0 bases from J, with 12 bases between. The CDR3, as DNA: TGTGCCAGCAGCGTAGGAATAGCGGTCGCGAACACCGGGGAGCTGTTTTTT. Translating gives CASSVGIAVANTGELFF.